The rows below give T cell receptor beta chains drawn from one sample of a study of blood T cell repertoires in COVID-19. The protocol was immunoSEQ multiplex PCR, while the TCRdb copy is restricted to in-frame clones and leaves out a portion. The sample shows around 56,000 clones, more than 60% of them seen only once. The sequenced sample was peripheral blood. These receptors all stem from a woman aged 65 to 85 with acute or convalescent COVID-19. Each CDR3 is given with its conserved first and last residue. Fields, in order: clone size, J gene, V gene, D gene, CDR3 DNA, CDR3 protein. D genes are given only for firm matches. Clone size appears in some rows only: once, few, many, or a class for an expanded clone.

clone_size: -
j_call: TRBJ1-4
v_call: TRBV19
d_call: -
cdr3_nt: TGTGCCAGTAATATGCAGGGAAAACTGTTTTTT
cdr3_aa: CASNMQGKLFF

clone_size: -
j_call: TRBJ2-3
v_call: TRBV19
d_call: TRBD2
cdr3_nt: TGTGCCAGTAGGAGAGCACTAGCGGGGTCTGGCACAGATACGCAGTATTTT
cdr3_aa: CASRRALAGSGTDTQYF

clone_size: -
j_call: TRBJ2-2
v_call: TRBV9
d_call: -
cdr3_nt: TGTGCCAGCAGCCCGCTCATAACTACCACCGGGGAGCTGTTTTTT
cdr3_aa: CASSPLITTTGELFF

clone_size: -
j_call: TRBJ2-7
v_call: TRBV19
d_call: TRBD1
cdr3_nt: TGTGCCAGTAGTAACTACAGGGGGATCTACGAGCAGTACTTC
cdr3_aa: CASSNYRGIYEQYF

clone_size: -
j_call: TRBJ1-4
v_call: TRBV29-1
d_call: -
cdr3_nt: TGCAGCGTTGGGGGACTCAATGAAAAACTGTTTTTT
cdr3_aa: CSVGGLNEKLFF

clone_size: -
j_call: TRBJ1-1
v_call: TRBV5-4
d_call: TRBD1
cdr3_nt: TGTGCCAGCAGCCTGACAGGGTTATCAACTGAAGCTTTCTTT
cdr3_aa: CASSLTGLSTEAFF

clone_size: -
j_call: TRBJ1-2
v_call: TRBV5-1
d_call: -
cdr3_nt: TGCGCCAGCAGCCCCGTAGGGGGGGCCGGCTATGGCTACACCTTC
cdr3_aa: CASSPVGGAGYGYTF

clone_size: many
j_call: TRBJ2-6
v_call: TRBV10-3
d_call: -
cdr3_nt: TGTGCCATCAGACGGACAGAGCTAAGCTCTGGGGCCAACGTCCTGACTTTC
cdr3_aa: CAIRRTELSSGANVLTF

clone_size: -
j_call: TRBJ1-6
v_call: TRBV6-5
d_call: -
cdr3_nt: TGTGCCAGTCAGGGCAGGGAGGGTTCACCCCTCCACTTT
cdr3_aa: CASQGREGSPLHF

clone_size: -
j_call: TRBJ2-1
v_call: TRBV7-9
d_call: -
cdr3_nt: TGTGCCAGCAGCTTAAGGGGCGATGAGCAGTTCTTC
cdr3_aa: CASSLRGDEQFF

clone_size: -
j_call: TRBJ1-2
v_call: TRBV6-5
d_call: -
cdr3_nt: TGTGCCAGCAGTTACTTCCATACAGGGACCTCTTATGGCTACACCTTC
cdr3_aa: CASSYFHTGTSYGYTF

clone_size: -
j_call: TRBJ1-1
v_call: TRBV9
d_call: TRBD1
cdr3_nt: TGTGCCAGCAGCGGAGGCGACGGACAGGGGGCTGAAGCTTTCTTT
cdr3_aa: CASSGGDGQGAEAFF

clone_size: -
j_call: TRBJ1-2
v_call: TRBV4-2
d_call: -
cdr3_nt: TGTGCCAGCAGCCACGATATGAGGACAGTATATGGCTACACCTTC
cdr3_aa: CASSHDMRTVYGYTF

clone_size: -
j_call: TRBJ1-1
v_call: TRBV29-1
d_call: TRBD1
cdr3_nt: TGCAGCGTTGCGAGGGACAGGGCGGAAGCTTTCTTT
cdr3_aa: CSVARDRAEAFF